These T cell receptor beta chains were read from a single sample in a study of T-cell reconstitution after alpha-beta-depleted transplantation in children. MiXCR was run by TCRdb on the PCR reads, yielding one entry per CDR3 protein. The table has around 210,000 distinct CDR3 sequences, about 6.6% seen once. The material sequenced was PBMCs, taken before TCRalphabeta/CD19-depleted stem cell transplant. The receptors stem from a boy aged 2 to 10 with acute lymphoblastic leukemia, due to receive a stem cell transplant. Each CDR3 is given with its conserved first and last residue. D genes are given only for firm matches.

j_gene | v_gene | d_gene | CDR3aa
TRBJ2-7 | TRBV20-1 | TRBD1 | CSARKKGTDYEQYF
TRBJ2-7 | TRBV29-1 | NA | CSVEAGPREEQYF
TRBJ2-1 | TRBV12-3/TRBV12-4 | TRBD1 | CASSWTGAYNEQFF
TRBJ2-3 | TRBV6-5 | TRBD2 | CASSYSSASGGADTQYF
TRBJ2-7 | TRBV5-1 | TRBD1 | CASSDAQGAWEQYF
TRBJ2-2 | TRBV9 | TRBD1 | CASSVADRGNGELFF
TRBJ1-1 | TRBV3-1 | TRBD1 | CASSLPGTGGTEAFF
TRBJ1-6 | TRBV7-2 | TRBD1 | CASSLGQGVTNSPLHF
TRBJ1-4 | TRBV20-1 | NA | CSASQGGNEKLFF
TRBJ2-2 | TRBV4-3 | NA | CASSHIRGAANTGELFF
TRBJ1-1 | TRBV20-1 | NA | CSARASWGSTEAFF
TRBJ2-2 | TRBV12-3/TRBV12-4 | TRBD1 | CASSFSTGGTGELFF
TRBJ1-1 | TRBV20-1 | NA | CSAKGVTQGRAFF
TRBJ2-3 | TRBV7-9 | NA | CASSLIIGEWNTQYF
TRBJ2-5 | TRBV9 | NA | CASSVRGNQETQYF
TRBJ2-7 | TRBV29-1 | NA | CSVTGAVTYEQYF
TRBJ2-7 | TRBV20-1 | NA | CSVKRDSSSYEQYF
TRBJ2-3 | TRBV6-6 | NA | CASVGRGTDTQYF
TRBJ1-1 | TRBV19 | NA | CASSIYRDEAFF
TRBJ1-5 | TRBV28 | NA | CASSSLPVDSNQPQHF
TRBJ2-2 | TRBV29-1 | NA | CSTRTTLNTGELFF
TRBJ2-3 | TRBV20-1 | NA | CSVTDGTVGADTQYF
TRBJ2-5 | TRBV12-3/TRBV12-4 | NA | CASSLAAGAQETQYF
TRBJ2-2 | TRBV6-1 | TRBD1 | CATRGSNTGELFF
TRBJ2-2 | TRBV29-1 | NA | CSVDRGNTGELFF
TRBJ2-1 | TRBV7-9 | NA | CASSLRGIGYNEQFF